This T cell receptor beta chain emerged from a study of early T cells in non-severe SARS-CoV-2 infection. Study background: Bulk RNA isolated from unsorted whole blood underwent sequencing; chains were not paired.

Study-wide points: In VDJdb matching, anti-spike CD8 responses were favored while private and CD4 specificities went missing.

The CDR3 has 13 amino acids. The V end lost 6 bases, the J end lost 4 bases, and 12 bases lay between the germline ends. The germline V gene has CDR1 SGHDN and CDR2 FVKESK. This clonotype was counted many times. Its specificity is not known. Individual cDNA molecules were tagged with unique molecular identifiers, the study reported. One entry per CDR3 protein, called by TCRdb with MiXCR from the 5' RACE reads. The table lists about 66,000 distinct CDR3 sequences, about 12% of them singletons. Sequenced input: whole blood. The chain combines TRBV14 with TRBJ1-2; D is undetermined. The receptor's source is an adult who was a healthcare worker with PCR-confirmed SARS-CoV-2 infection or an uninfected control (not recorded which). In DNA form, the CDR3 reads TGTGCCAGCAGTTTCGACCTCGTCTATGGCTACACCTTC. As protein: CASSFDLVYGYTF.